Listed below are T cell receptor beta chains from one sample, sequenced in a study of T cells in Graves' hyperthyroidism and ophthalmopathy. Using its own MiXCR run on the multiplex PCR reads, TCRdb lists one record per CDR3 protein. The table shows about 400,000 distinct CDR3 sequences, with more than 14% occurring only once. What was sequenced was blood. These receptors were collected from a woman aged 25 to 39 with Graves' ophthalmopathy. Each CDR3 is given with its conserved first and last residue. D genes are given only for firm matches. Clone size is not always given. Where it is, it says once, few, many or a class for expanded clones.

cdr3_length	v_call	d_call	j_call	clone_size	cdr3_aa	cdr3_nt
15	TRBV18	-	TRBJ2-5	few	CASSPASAGRETQYF	TGTGCCAGCTCACCGGCCTCCGCGGGTCGAGAGACCCAGTACTTC
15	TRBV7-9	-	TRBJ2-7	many	CASSSRPGSGYEQYF	TGTGCCAGCAGCTCAAGACCAGGGTCCGGGTACGAGCAGTACTTC
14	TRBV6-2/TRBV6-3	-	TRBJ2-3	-	CASSHRGGTDTQYF	TGTGCCAGCAGCCATCGCGGGGGCACAGATACGCAGTATTTT
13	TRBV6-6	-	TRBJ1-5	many	CASSYSESQPQHF	TGTGCCAGCAGTTACTCAGAAAGTCAGCCCCAGCATTTT
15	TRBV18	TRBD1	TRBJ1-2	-	CASSADLGQGEGYTF	TGTGCCAGCTCAGCCGATCTCGGACAGGGTGAGGGCTACACCTTC
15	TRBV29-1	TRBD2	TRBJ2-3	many	CSGQRGSLSTDTQYF	TGCAGCGGCCAGCGGGGGAGCCTAAGCACAGATACGCAGTATTTT
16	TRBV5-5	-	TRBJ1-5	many	CASSAGGQLSNQPQHF	TGTGCCAGCAGCGCGGGCGGACAGCTGAGCAATCAGCCCCAGCATTTT
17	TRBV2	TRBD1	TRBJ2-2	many	CASTRDRVRENTGELFF	TGTGCCAGCACCCGGGACAGGGTACGAGAGAACACCGGGGAGCTGTTTTTT
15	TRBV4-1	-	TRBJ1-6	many	CASSQVGGGYSPLHF	TGCGCCAGCAGCCAAGTTGGGGGGGGCTATTCACCCCTCCACTTT
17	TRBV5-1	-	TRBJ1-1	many	CASKEQRSNLGDTEAFF	TGCGCCAGCAAAGAACAAAGATCGAACCTTGGGGACACTGAAGCTTTCTTT